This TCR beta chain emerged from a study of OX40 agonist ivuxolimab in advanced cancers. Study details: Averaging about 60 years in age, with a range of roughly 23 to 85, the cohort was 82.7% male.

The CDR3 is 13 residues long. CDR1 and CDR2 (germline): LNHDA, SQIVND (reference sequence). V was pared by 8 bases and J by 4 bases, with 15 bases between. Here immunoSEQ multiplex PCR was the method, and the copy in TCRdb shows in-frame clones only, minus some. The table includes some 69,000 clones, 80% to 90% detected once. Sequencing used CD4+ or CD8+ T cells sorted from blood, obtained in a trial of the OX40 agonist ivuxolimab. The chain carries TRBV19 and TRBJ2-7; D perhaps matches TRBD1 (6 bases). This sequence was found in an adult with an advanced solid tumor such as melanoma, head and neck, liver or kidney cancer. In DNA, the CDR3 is TGTGCCAGTTCTGTCAGGGGCGGTTACGAGCAGTACTTC. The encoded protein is CASSVRGGYEQYF.